Reported below is one T cell receptor (beta chain). Its antigen is still unknown. The assay was immunoSEQ multiplex PCR, and TCRdb's table has in-frame clones only and misses some. The data show under 95,000 clones, more than 70% seen once. The data originate from a study of T cells in localized non-small cell lung cancer. CDR1 and CDR2 (germline): SGHVS, FQNEAQ. Trimming stripped 1 base from V and 4 bases from J, with 13 bases between. The CDR3 is 15 amino acids. General study points: There was an association of higher blood T cell density with longer overall survival. Appearances in adjacent lung were noted for a median about 50 of the top 100 tumor clones.

The TCR comes from a female donor of 60 years or more with stage I lung adenocarcinoma. The sequencing here drew on peripheral blood, taken before any cancer treatment. This chain joins TRBV7-8 and TRBJ1-1; no firm D call. This CDR3 reads CASSLGASWGTEAFF. The CDR3 region has the DNA TGTGCCAGCAGCTTAGGAGCCTCTTGGGGCACTGAAGCTTTCTTT.